The 17 T cell receptor beta chains listed next were all sequenced from one sample in a study of T cell changes during pregnancy in multiple sclerosis. Only in-frame clones appear in the TCRdb table, and some are missing; sequencing was by immunoSEQ multiplex PCR. The table records tens of thousands of clones, roughly 89% of them present only once. Specimen: peripheral blood, collected after pregnancy. The source is a female donor in good health, enrolled as a control in a pregnancy study.

This clone was observed once. The V call is TRBV4-3, the J call TRBJ2-3; 7 nucleotides agree with TRBD1. Per germline, CDR1 LGHNA and CDR2 YSLEER. CDR3 length: 18 amino acids. With V trimmed by 4 bases and J by 0 bases, 13 bases remained unmatched. The DNA of the CDR3 is TGCGCCAGCAGCCCCGGGACAGAGCTTCTTTTTAGCACAGATACGCAGTATTTT. Its protein is CASSPGTELLFSTDTQYF.

The chain recombines TRBV11-2 with TRBJ2-7; 10 nucleotides agree with TRBD1. Looked up from germline, CDR1 is SGHAT and CDR2 is FQNNGV. CDR3 size: 14 residues. The junction had 6 bases not matched to a gene; V was cut back by 6 bases and J by 4 bases. The CDR3 nucleotides read TGTGCCAGCAGTATGGACAGGGGGTTATACGAGCAGTACTTC. Translated, it gives CASSMDRGLYEQYF.

This clone occurred a few times. The chain has TRBV7-9 and TRBJ1-5; D is perhaps TRBD1 (6 bases). Trimming took 7 bases from V and 7 from J, leaving 17 bases between them. Per germline, CDR1 SEHNR and CDR2 FQNEAQ (reference sequence). The CDR3 has 14 amino acids. The CDR3 sequence is CASTHGAGDQPQHF. The CDR3 nucleotides read TGTGCCAGCACCCACGGGGCAGGGGACCAGCCCCAGCATTTT.

This clone was seen only once. The rearrangement links TRBV18 to TRBJ1-2, with 9 bases fitting TRBD1. CDR3 length equals 15 residues. The germline gives CDR1 KGHSH, CDR2 LQKENI. V trimming: 3 bases; J trimming: 2 bases; junction bases outside the gene matches: 4. The CDR3 nucleotides are TGTGCCAGCTCACCTGGGGGACAGGGCAACTATGGCTACACCTTC. This encodes CASSPGGQGNYGYTF. The full variable domain, in which reference TRBV18 and TRBJ1-2 provide the parts outside the CDR3, is NAGVMQNPRHLVRRRGQEARLRCSPMKGHSHVYWYRQLPEEGLKFMVYLQKENIIDESGMPKERFSAEFPKEGPSILRIQQVVRGDSAAYFCASSPGGQGNYGYTFGSGTRLTVV.

V gene TRBV2 combines with J gene TRBJ1-1; perhaps TRBD1 as D (6 bases). The V gene's germline CDR1 is SNHLY and CDR2 FYNNEI. V was trimmed by 8 bases and J by 1 base, leaving 17 bases between them. This CDR3 contains 15 residues. The CDR3, as DNA: TGTGCCAGCCAAAGAGGACAAGGGGGGAACACTGAAGCTTTCTTT. Its protein is CASQRGQGGNTEAFF.

DNA for the CDR3: TGTGCCAGCAGCGTTAGCGGGGGGGGCACAGATACGCAGTATTTT. This sequence encodes CASSVSGGGTDTQYF. The V gene is TRBV9, the J gene TRBJ2-3, with 11 bases aligning to TRBD2. This CDR3 is 15 amino acids long. CDR1 is SGDLS and CDR2 is YYNGEE in the germline V gene. V lost 2 bases, J lost 1 base, and 0 bases stayed unmatched.

The chain uses TRBV19 and TRBJ1-6, with 8 bases identical to TRBD1. Germline lookup yields CDR1 LNHDA and CDR2 SQIVND (reference sequence). The V segment lost 4 bases and the J segment 6 bases; nucleotides outside the gene matches: 2. The CDR3 has 14 residues. The CDR3 DNA is TGTGCCAGTAGTACGACAGGGGTTAATTCACCCCTCCACTTT. Protein sequence: CASSTTGVNSPLHF.

This clone was recorded once. The rearrangement joins TRBV6-6 to TRBJ1-3; possible D gene TRBD1, 5 bases. Germline V gene data show CDR1 as MNHNY and CDR2 as SVGAGI (reference sequence). Trimming stripped 2 bases from V and 4 bases from J, with 12 bases between. This CDR3 spans 15 amino acids. The CDR3 DNA reads TGTGCCAGCAGTTACAACCAGGGTGGCGGAAACACCATATATTTT. Translated, it gives CASSYNQGGGNTIYF.

This clone showed up just once. The rearrangement joins TRBV7-2 to TRBJ1-1, with D perhaps matching TRBD1 (5 bases). The CDR3 is 12 residues long. The germline V gene encodes CDR1 SGHTA and CDR2 FQGNSA. The ends were cut back, 2 bases at V and 11 bases at J, with 12 bases in the middle. The CDR3 protein is CASSLTFAGAFF. CDR3 DNA sequence: TGTGCCAGCAGCTTAACGTTCGCAGGGGCTTTCTTT.

The rearrangement links TRBV19 to TRBJ2-2; D is uncertain. The CDR3 consists of 13 residues. Trimming removed 9 bases from V and 0 bases from J, with 8 bases in between. Germline V gives CDR1 LNHDA, CDR2 SQIVND (reference sequence). The CDR3 loop is CASMTPNTGELFF. For the CDR3, the DNA is TGTGCCAGCATGACACCGAACACCGGGGAGCTGTTTTTT.

The chain recombines TRBV19 with TRBJ1-2; no firm D call. The CDR3 covers 18 residues. Germline CDR1 reads LNHDA; CDR2 reads SQIVND (reference sequence). V lost 4 bases and J 7 bases, leaving 28 bases between the germline ends. Written as DNA, the CDR3 is TGTGCCAGTAGTAGAAAAAACAGTGGGTCCTGGGTGACGGCTGGCTACACCTTC. As protein: CASSRKNSGSWVTAGYTF.

The chain has TRBV7-9 and TRBJ1-2, with D perhaps TRBD1 (5 bases). Trimming pared 5 bases from V and 2 bases from J, leaving 9 bases between. The CDR3 length is 13 residues. Germline values: CDR1 SEHNR, CDR2 FQNEAQ (reference sequence). CDR3: CASSMTVNYGYTF. The CDR3, as DNA: TGTGCCAGCAGCATGACAGTGAACTATGGCTACACCTTC.

The genes are TRBV21-1 and TRBJ2-3; TRBD2 is the table's D call, not checked against the DNA. TRBV21-1 is given as a pseudogene. The CDR3 is 17 residues long. This CDR3 is CASSTLYRASGSHTQYF. In nucleotides, the CDR3 is TGTGCCAGCAGCACGCTCTATAGGGCTAGCGGGAGTCATACGCAGTATTTT.

This clone was observed a few times. This chain uses TRBV12-5 with TRBJ1-1; no firm D call. From germline, CDR1 is LGHNT and CDR2 FRNRAP. Trimming took 1 base from V and 7 from J, leaving 10 bases between them. The CDR3 covers 13 residues. Written as DNA, the CDR3 is TGTGCTAGTGGTTTGGGGTTGTCGGTTGAAGCTTTCTTT. This codes for CASGLGLSVEAFF.

The J gene is TRBJ1-2, the V gene TRBV6-6; 9 bases fit TRBD1. Germline V lookup: CDR1 MNHNY, CDR2 SVGAGI (reference sequence). Losses at the gene ends were 7 bases for V and 5 bases for J; bases not matched to a gene: 8. This CDR3 region has 14 residues. In nucleotides, the CDR3 is TGTGCCAGCAACACAGGGGGCGCCCCTTATGGCTACACCTTC. Protein product: CASNTGGAPYGYTF.

Remarks on this clone: Germline is not matched at one junction end, which may reflect a read error. The CDR3 coding sequence is TGTGCTAGCAGCTCATCAGGGTTGGGGTCCTACGAGCAGTACTTC. Amino acid sequence: CASSSSGLGSYEQYF. The chain links TRBV7-7 to TRBJ2-7; the D gene is possibly TRBD1 (5 bases). The germline CDR1 and CDR2 sequences are SSHAT and FNYEAQ (reference sequence). The CDR3 is made up of 15 amino acids. Complete variable domain (other parts from reference TRBV7-7 and TRBJ2-7): GAGVSQSPRYKVTKRGQDVTLRCDPISSHATLYWYQQALGQGPEFLTYFNYEAQPDKSGLPSDRFSAERPEGSISTLTIQRTEQRDSAMYRCASSSSGLGSYEQYFGPGTRLTVT.

The CDR3 spells CASSPPRMETQYF. In DNA form, the CDR3 reads TGTGCCAGCTCACCACCTAGAATGGAGACCCAGTACTTC. The chain uses TRBV18 and TRBJ2-5; D gene uncertain. V gave up 0 bases and J gave up 5 bases, with 7 bases separating them. The germline CDR1 and CDR2 sequences are KGHSH and LQKENI. The CDR3 has 13 residues.